The 2 T cell receptor beta chains in this list originate from one sample, sequenced in a study of cytomegalovirus exposure and HLA in healthy donors. The PCR used 60 Vbeta and 13 Jbeta primers. Sequencing was performed with immunoSEQ multiplex PCR; in TCRdb, only in-frame clones are kept and a portion is missing. The sample has about 180,000 clones, roughly three quarters seen once; the top ten hold around 3%. Material: PBMCs. Receptors were obtained from a woman between 45 and 60 years old in good health and CMV-seropositive.

This clone has just a few counts. The chain has TRBV5-5 and TRBJ2-2, with 8 bases fitting TRBD1. V lost 4 bases and J lost 0; bases outside the gene matches: 5. Germline CDR1 SGHKS, CDR2 YYEKEE (reference sequence). The CDR3 spans 16 residues. The CDR3 bases are TGTGCCAGCAGCCAGACAGGGGCCACGAACACCGGGGAGCTGTTTTTT. Protein sequence: CASSQTGATNTGELFF.

This clone has just a few counts. The V call is TRBV4-3, the J call TRBJ1-1; the D gene is possibly TRBD1 (6 bases). Germline V gene data show CDR1 as LGHNA and CDR2 as YSLEER. The CDR3 sequence is 15 residues long. Trimming left V 4 bases short and J 2 bases short, with 14 bases between. The CDR3 nucleotides are TGCGCCAGCAGCCTATGGACAGCCAGCAACACTGAAGCTTTCTTT. Its translation: CASSLWTASNTEAFF.